This is a list of T cell receptor beta chains from one sample in a study of blood T cell repertoires in COVID-19. Some clones are missing from TCRdb's copy, which holds only in-frame ones; the method was immunoSEQ multiplex PCR. The sample holds fewer than 120,000 clones, approximately 65% seen once. Input material: peripheral blood. The receptors were sampled from an older woman with acute or convalescent COVID-19. CDR3s leave out the opening cysteine and the closing phenylalanine or tryptophan. The order of the fields is J gene, V gene, CDR3 protein.

TRBJ2-1,TRBV5-5,ASSDRDRSYNEQF
TRBJ1-5,TRBV29-1,SAVSGGGQPQH
TRBJ2-7,TRBV2,ASSSGRYEQY
TRBJ2-1,TRBV29-1,SGQTSGGSGEQF
TRBJ2-3,TRBV5-1,ASSEGQGRGTDTQY
TRBJ1-5,TRBV18,ASSPPGTGVLNNQPQH
TRBJ1-1,TRBV6-1,ASSENKAVEAF
TRBJ1-3,TRBV5-1,ASSPLSLSGNTIY
TRBJ2-6,TRBV11-2,AGSLGQGTGANVLT
TRBJ2-7,TRBV5-6,ASSLFRQDIYEQY
TRBJ1-5,TRBV2,ASRGPGTSNQPQH
TRBJ2-4,TRBV1,TSSQELTAKNIQY
TRBJ1-2,TRBV6-1,ASSEAGQGGNYGYT
TRBJ1-1,TRBV28,ASSFRVWNTEAF
TRBJ1-1,TRBV27,ASSSIWTGANTEAF
TRBJ2-4,TRBV5-1,ASSSQGLGNIQY
TRBJ2-3,TRBV13,ASSPPTASDTQY
TRBJ1-4,TRBV3-1/TRBV3-2,ASSQQNGEKLF
TRBJ2-3,TRBV5-5,ASSRQAGATDTQY
TRBJ1-2,TRBV11-1,ASSISGDGYT
TRBJ2-5,TRBV7-2,ASSRPGTGQETQY
TRBJ1-1,TRBV9,ASSLQGANTEAF
TRBJ2-4,TRBV10-2,ASTPLAGGDKNIQY
TRBJ1-2,TRBV6-5,ASRLLANYGYT
TRBJ2-1,TRBV18,ASSPPGSGGGYNEQF
TRBJ2-3,TRBV27,ASRLSFIDTQY
TRBJ2-4,TRBV12-3/TRBV12-4,ASDRGTENIQY
TRBJ2-7,TRBV7-8,ASSLNRVYEQY
TRBJ2-5,TRBV30,AWDSGGGRETQY
TRBJ2-7,TRBV19,ASSIAGGSYEQY
TRBJ2-1,TRBV15,ATSLGGGRYNEQF